The rows below give T cell receptor beta chains drawn from one sample of a study of blood T cell repertoires in COVID-19. Clones were read by immunoSEQ multiplex PCR, and TCRdb kept only the in-frame ones, dropping some. Here the sample spans around 250,000 clones, 70% to 90% being singletons. Sequenced material: peripheral blood. These receptor sequences come from a man in his 60s who had recovered from COVID-19. Both conserved end residues are part of each CDR3. D genes are given only for firm matches. Clone size is stated in some rows and not others, as once, few, many or a class when expanded.

abundance	v_gene	j_gene	d_gene	CDR3nt	CDR3aa
few	TRBV12-3/TRBV12-4	TRBJ1-2	-	TGTGCCAGCAGTTTAGACAGGGCGTTTGGCTACACCTTC	CASSLDRAFGYTF
-	TRBV6-2/TRBV6-3	TRBJ2-7	-	TGTGCCAGCAGTTACCGGCAGGACTACGAGCAGTACTTC	CASSYRQDYEQYF
-	TRBV7-9	TRBJ2-1	TRBD2	TGTGCCAGCAGCTCGCAACTAGCGGGGGGCCCTAATGAGCAGTTCTTC	CASSSQLAGGPNEQFF
-	TRBV7-9	TRBJ2-7	TRBD2	TGTGCCAGCAGCTCGGGAGGGCCCTACGAGCAGTACTTC	CASSSGGPYEQYF
-	TRBV6-6	TRBJ2-1	TRBD2	TGTGCCAGCAGTCCTAGCGGCCTCTCCTACAATGAGCAGTTCTTC	CASSPSGLSYNEQFF
-	TRBV2	TRBJ2-1	TRBD2	TGTGCCAGCAGTGAAGCCCGCGGGAGGACGTCTGAGCAGTTCTTC	CASSEARGRTSEQFF
-	TRBV6-2/TRBV6-3	TRBJ2-1	TRBD2	TGTGCCAGCAGTTACCCCCGGGGGGGGAACAATGAGCAGTTCTTC	CASSYPRGGNNEQFF
-	TRBV5-4	TRBJ2-2	TRBD2	TGTGCCAGCGAGTCCGGGACTAGCCACACCGGGGAGCTGTTTTTT	CASESGTSHTGELFF
-	TRBV3-1/TRBV3-2	TRBJ1-5	-	TGTGCCAGCAGCCAAGATGGGGCAGCGTACCAGCCCCAGCATTTT	CASSQDGAAYQPQHF
-	TRBV20-1	TRBJ1-5	-	TGCAGTGCCAGTCGGGTTTCCAATCAGCCCCAGCATTTT	CSASRVSNQPQHF
few	TRBV5-1	TRBJ2-7	-	TGCGCCAGCAAGGCGAGAGGGGGTAACTACGAGCAGTACTTC	CASKARGGNYEQYF
-	TRBV19	TRBJ2-5	TRBD1	TGTGCCAGTAGTATAACAGGGGCCGGGATCCAAGAGACCCAGTACTTC	CASSITGAGIQETQYF
-	TRBV6-1	TRBJ1-3	-	TGTGCCAGCAGTGACGGTGGCGGCTTATCTGGAAACACCATATATTTT	CASSDGGGLSGNTIYF
few	TRBV5-1	TRBJ1-1	-	TGCGCCAGCAGCAAGAGCGGGACGGCGCTCAGGAACACTGAAGCTTTCTTT	CASSKSGTALRNTEAFF
-	TRBV19	TRBJ1-6	TRBD1	TGTGCCAGTCGAGACAGGGATAATTCACCCCTCCACTTT	CASRDRDNSPLHF
-	TRBV7-2	TRBJ1-5	TRBD1	TGTGCCAGCAGCTCCACGGACAGGGTTGCCCAGCATTTT	CASSSTDRVAQHF
-	TRBV7-8	TRBJ1-1	-	TGTGCCAGCAGCTTAGCGGGTCCTACAGTGAACACTGAAGCTTTCTTT	CASSLAGPTVNTEAFF
-	TRBV2	TRBJ2-5	TRBD1	TGTGCCAGCAGCGGGAACAGGGGGCTCCAAGAGACCCAGTACTTC	CASSGNRGLQETQYF
few	TRBV19	TRBJ1-5	-	TGTGCCAGTACCGTCCAATCGGGGAATCAGCCCCAGCATTTT	CASTVQSGNQPQHF
-	TRBV5-4	TRBJ2-3	TRBD2	TGTGCCAGCAGCTCAACGCGTAGCGGGAGCTCAGATACGCAGTATTTT	CASSSTRSGSSDTQYF
-	TRBV7-2	TRBJ2-3	TRBD1	TGTGCCAGCAGCTTAGTAGGACAGGGGGCAGATACGCAGTATTTT	CASSLVGQGADTQYF
once	TRBV28	TRBJ2-3	TRBD2	TGTGCCAGCAGGGCTAGCGGGGGCGCCTCCACAGATACGCAGTATTTT	CASRASGGASTDTQYF
once	TRBV4-1	TRBJ1-2	TRBD1	TGCGCCAGCAGCCAAATAGGACAGGGGAACTATGGCTACACCTTC	CASSQIGQGNYGYTF
-	TRBV18	TRBJ2-6	-	TGTGCCAGCTCTCTGGCTAGACTATCTGGGGCCAACGTCCTGACTTTC	CASSLARLSGANVLTF
-	TRBV21-1	TRBJ2-1	-	TGTGCCAGCACGTTCTGTGAGCAGTTCTTC	CASTFCEQFF
once	TRBV15	TRBJ1-5	-	TGTGCCACCAGCAGTACAGGCCTTAGCAATCAGCCCCAGCATTTT	CATSSTGLSNQPQHF
-	TRBV5-5	TRBJ2-3	-	TGTGCCAGCAGCTTGGTAGGGGGGAGGGCCACAGATACGCAGTATTTT	CASSLVGGRATDTQYF
-	TRBV4-1	TRBJ2-1	TRBD1	TGCGCCAGCAGAGGGACAGCCTCCCAGGCGCAGTTCTTC	CASRGTASQAQFF
-	TRBV19	TRBJ1-2	TRBD1	TGTGCCAGTAGACGCGGCAGGGGGCTGGACTATGGCTACACCTTC	CASRRGRGLDYGYTF
-	TRBV5-1	TRBJ2-5	TRBD2	TGCGCCAGCAGCACCGCGGGAGGGGAGACCCAGTACTTC	CASSTAGGETQYF
-	TRBV18	TRBJ2-7	-	TGTGCCAGCTCACCACGCCAGGGTAGGAAGCAGTACTTC	CASSPRQGRKQYF
few	TRBV12-3/TRBV12-4	TRBJ1-1	-	TGTGCCAGCAGTTTATGGCAGAACACTGAAGCTTTCTTT	CASSLWQNTEAFF
-	TRBV19	TRBJ2-7	-	TGTGCCAGTAGTATACTGGGAAACGGGGTTGGCGAGCAGTACTTC	CASSILGNGVGEQYF